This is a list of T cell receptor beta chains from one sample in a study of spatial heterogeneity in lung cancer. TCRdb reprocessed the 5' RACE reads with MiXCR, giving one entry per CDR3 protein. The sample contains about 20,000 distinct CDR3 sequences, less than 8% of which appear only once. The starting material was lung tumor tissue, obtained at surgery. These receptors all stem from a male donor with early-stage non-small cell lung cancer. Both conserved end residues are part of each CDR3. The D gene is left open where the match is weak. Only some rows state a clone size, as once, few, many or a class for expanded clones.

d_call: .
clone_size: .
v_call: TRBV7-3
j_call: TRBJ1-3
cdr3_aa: CASSPGPGGNTIYF
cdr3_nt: TGTGCCAGCAGCCCTGGACCGGGGGGAAACACCATATATTTT

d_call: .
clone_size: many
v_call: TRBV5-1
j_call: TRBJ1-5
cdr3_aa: CASSSYGNQPQHF
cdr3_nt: TGCGCCAGCAGCTCCTACGGCAATCAGCCCCAGCATTTT

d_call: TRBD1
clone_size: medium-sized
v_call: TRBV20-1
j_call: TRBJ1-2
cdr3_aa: CSARDNRGAVYGYTF
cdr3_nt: TGCAGTGCTAGAGATAACAGGGGCGCCGTCTATGGCTACACCTTC

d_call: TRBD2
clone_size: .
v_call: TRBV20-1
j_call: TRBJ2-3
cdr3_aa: CSASRSGSTDTQYF
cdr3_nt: TGCAGTGCTAGCCGTAGCGGGAGCACAGATACGCAGTATTTT

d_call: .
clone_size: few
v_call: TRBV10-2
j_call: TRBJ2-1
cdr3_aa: CASLPDSSYNEQFF
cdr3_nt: TGCGCCAGCCTCCCCGACAGCTCCTACAATGAGCAGTTCTTC

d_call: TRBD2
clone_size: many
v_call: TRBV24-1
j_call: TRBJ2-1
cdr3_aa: CATSEAGTIAYNEQFF
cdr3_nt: TGTGCCACCAGTGAGGCCGGGACTATAGCCTACAATGAGCAGTTCTTC

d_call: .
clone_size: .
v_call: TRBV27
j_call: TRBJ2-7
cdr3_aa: CASSWKGDSYEQYF
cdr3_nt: TGTGCCAGCAGTTGGAAGGGGGACTCCTACGAGCAGTACTTC

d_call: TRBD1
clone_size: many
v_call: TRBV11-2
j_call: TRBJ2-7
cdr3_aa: CASSSKTGILYEQYF
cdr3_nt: TGTGCCAGCAGCTCCAAGACAGGGATTCTTTATGAGCAGTACTTC

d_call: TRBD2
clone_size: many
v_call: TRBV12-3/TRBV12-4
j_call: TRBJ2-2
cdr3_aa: CASSPGGAFGELFF
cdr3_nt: TGTGCCAGCAGTCCCGGGGGGGCATTTGGGGAGCTGTTTTTT

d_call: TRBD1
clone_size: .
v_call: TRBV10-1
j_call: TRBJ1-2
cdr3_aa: CASGDRGPNYGYTF
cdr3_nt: TGCGCCAGCGGCGACAGGGGGCCTAACTATGGCTACACCTTC

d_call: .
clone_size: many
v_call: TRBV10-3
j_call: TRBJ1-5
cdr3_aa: CAISDGNQPQHF
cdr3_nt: TGTGCCATCAGTGACGGTAATCAGCCCCAGCATTTT

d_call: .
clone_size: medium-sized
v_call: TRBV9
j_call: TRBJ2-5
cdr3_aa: CASSAGGYQETQYF
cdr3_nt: TGTGCCAGCAGCGCCGGGGGTTACCAAGAGACCCAGTACTTC

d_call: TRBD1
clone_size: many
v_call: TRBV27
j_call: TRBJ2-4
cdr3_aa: CASSARTGINAKNIQYF
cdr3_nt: TGTGCCAGCAGTGCACGGACAGGGATTAATGCCAAAAACATTCAGTACTTC

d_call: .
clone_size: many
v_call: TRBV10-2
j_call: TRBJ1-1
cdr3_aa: CASSESTANTEAFF
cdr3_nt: TGCGCCAGCAGTGAGTCGACCGCGAACACTGAAGCTTTCTTT

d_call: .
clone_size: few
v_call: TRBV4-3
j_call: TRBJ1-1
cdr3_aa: CASSPRGQTRNTEAFF
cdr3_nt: TGCGCCAGCAGCCCCCGGGGGCAAACCCGGAACACTGAAGCTTTCTTT

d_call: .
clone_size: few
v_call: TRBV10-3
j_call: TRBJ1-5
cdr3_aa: CAIRGDSNQPQHF
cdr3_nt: TGTGCCATCAGGGGGGATAGCAATCAGCCCCAGCATTTT

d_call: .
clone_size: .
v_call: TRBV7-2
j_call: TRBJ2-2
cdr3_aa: CASSLYEAGELFF
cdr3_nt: TGTGCCAGCAGCCTCTACGAGGCCGGGGAGCTGTTTTTT

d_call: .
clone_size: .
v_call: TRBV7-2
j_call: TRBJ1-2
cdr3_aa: CASSLAARTRANYGYTF
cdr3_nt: TGTGCCAGCAGCTTAGCGGCCAGAACGAGGGCTAACTATGGCTACACCTTC

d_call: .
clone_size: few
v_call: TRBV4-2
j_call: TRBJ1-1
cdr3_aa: CASSLTTGVGTEAFF
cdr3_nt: TGTGCCAGCAGCCTCACTACGGGGGTAGGGACTGAAGCTTTCTTT

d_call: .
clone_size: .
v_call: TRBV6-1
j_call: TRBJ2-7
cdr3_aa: CASSVPRGSYEQYF
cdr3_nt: TGTGCCAGCAGTGTTCCGCGGGGCAGCTACGAGCAGTACTTC

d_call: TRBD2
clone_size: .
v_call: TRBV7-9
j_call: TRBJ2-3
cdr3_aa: CASSLLAASTDTQYF
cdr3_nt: TGTGCCAGCAGCCTACTAGCGGCGAGCACAGATACGCAGTATTTT

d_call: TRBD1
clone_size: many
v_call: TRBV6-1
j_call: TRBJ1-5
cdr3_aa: CASSEGTGRNQPQHF
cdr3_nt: TGTGCCAGCAGTGAAGGGACAGGGAGGAATCAGCCCCAGCATTTT

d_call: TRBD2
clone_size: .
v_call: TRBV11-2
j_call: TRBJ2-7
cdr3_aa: CASSLVAGGSYEQYF
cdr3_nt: TGTGCCAGCAGCTTAGTAGCGGGGGGTTCCTACGAGCAGTACTTC

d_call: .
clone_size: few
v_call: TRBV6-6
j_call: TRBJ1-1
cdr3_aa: CASSYREMNTEAFF
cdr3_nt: TGTGCCAGCAGCTACAGGGAGATGAACACTGAAGCTTTCTTT

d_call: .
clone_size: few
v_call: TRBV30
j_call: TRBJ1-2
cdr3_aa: CAWSSRNYGYTF
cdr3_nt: TGTGCCTGGAGTAGTAGGAACTATGGCTACACCTTC

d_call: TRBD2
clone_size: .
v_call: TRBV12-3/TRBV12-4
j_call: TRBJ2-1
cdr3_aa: CASSLGLAGGGDEQFF
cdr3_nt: TGTGCCAGCAGTTTGGGGCTAGCGGGGGGTGGTGATGAGCAGTTCTTC

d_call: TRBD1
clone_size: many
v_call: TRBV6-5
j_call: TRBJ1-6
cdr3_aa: CASSYSETGYSRSPLHF
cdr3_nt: TGTGCCAGCAGTTACTCAGAGACAGGGTATTCTCGTTCACCCCTCCACTTT

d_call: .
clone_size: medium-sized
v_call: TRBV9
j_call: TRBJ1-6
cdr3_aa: CASQGGSYNSPLHF
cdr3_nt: TGTGCCAGCCAAGGGGGCTCCTATAATTCACCCCTCCACTTT

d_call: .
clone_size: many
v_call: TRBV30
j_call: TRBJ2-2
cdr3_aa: CAWSPGLNTGELFF
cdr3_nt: TGTGCCTGGAGTCCTGGGCTGAACACCGGGGAGCTGTTTTTT